Described below is a single T cell receptor beta chain sequence and its context. These data come from a study of shared clonotypes between healthy human individuals. Clones were sequenced by immunoSEQ multiplex PCR, and TCRdb holds only the in-frame ones, with some missing. The sample includes some 2.4 million clones, roughly 93% of them seen just once. The CDR3 is made up of 12 amino acids. The V and J ends lost 9 bases and 8 bases, in that order; junction bases with no gene match: 4. CDR1 is LNHDA, CDR2 SQIVND, per germline (reference sequence). Donors, healthy HIV-negative adults, lacked recent acute infections or vaccinations.

Sequencing was performed on naive CD4+ T cells from PBMCs. Subset denoted: CD45RA+ positively selected. The receptor comes from a man aged 18 to 29 in good health. Some clones in this sample may be carry-over from other donors' samples. The V and J genes are TRBV19 and TRBJ1-4, with 9 nucleotides matching TRBD1. CDR3 sequence (DNA): TGTGCCAGCCGGGACAGGGAAGAAAAACTGTTTTTT. As protein: CASRDREEKLFF.